A selection of T cell receptor beta chains follows, all from one sample in a study of blood T cell repertoires in COVID-19. TCRdb's copy holds only in-frame clones and misses some; the assay was immunoSEQ multiplex PCR. The sample carries 150,000 or so clones, more than 65% recorded once. Sequenced input: peripheral blood. Receptor source: a woman aged 55-70 years with acute or convalescent COVID-19. CDR3s include the opening cysteine and the closing phenylalanine or tryptophan. D genes are given only for firm matches. A clone size is listed for some rows: how often the clone was seen (once, few, many), or a class if it is expanded.

cdr3_aa | cdr3_nt | j_call | d_call | v_call | clone_size
CASSYRTGTKNQPQHF | TGTGCCAGCAGTTACCGGACCGGGACAAAAAATCAGCCCCAGCATTTT | TRBJ1-5 | . | TRBV6-2/TRBV6-3 | .
CASSGQGAYQPQHF | TGTGCCAGTAGCGGACAGGGGGCCTATCAGCCCCAGCATTTT | TRBJ1-5 | TRBD1 | TRBV15 | .
CASSLGATGRSEAFF | TGTGCCAGCAGTTTGGGGGCGACAGGGCGCTCTGAAGCTTTCTTT | TRBJ1-1 | TRBD1 | TRBV28 | .
CASSFSGSAGELFF | TGTGCCAGCAGCTTTAGCGGGAGCGCCGGGGAGCTGTTTTTT | TRBJ2-2 | TRBD2 | TRBV3-1/TRBV3-2 | .
CASSSAGAIAYNEQFF | TGTGCCAGTAGCTCCGCGGGAGCCATCGCCTACAATGAGCAGTTCTTC | TRBJ2-1 | TRBD2 | TRBV19 | .
CASSEALQDPTDTQYF | TGTGCCAGCAGTGAAGCGCTTCAGGATCCCACAGATACGCAGTATTTT | TRBJ2-3 | . | TRBV2 | .
CASSQAGYNSPLHF | TGTGCCAGCAGCCAAGCAGGGTATAATTCACCCCTCCACTTT | TRBJ1-6 | . | TRBV14 | .
CASSRSGSAGDTQYF | TGTGCCAGCAGCCGTAGCGGGAGTGCGGGAGATACGCAGTATTTT | TRBJ2-3 | TRBD2 | TRBV5-4 | once
CASSLWGESNQPQHF | TGTGCCAGCAGCTTATGGGGGGAGAGCAATCAGCCCCAGCATTTT | TRBJ1-5 | . | TRBV7-8 | .
CASSYRLAGGSNEQYF | TGTGCCAGCAGTTACCGGCTAGCGGGAGGCAGTAACGAGCAGTACTTC | TRBJ2-7 | TRBD2 | TRBV6-2/TRBV6-3 | .
CASRGLAIDTQYF | TGTGCCAGCAGAGGACTAGCGATAGATACGCAGTATTTT | TRBJ2-3 | TRBD2 | TRBV27 | once
CAISDQDRGGKETQYF | TGTGCCATCAGTGACCAGGACAGGGGAGGGAAAGAGACCCAGTACTTC | TRBJ2-5 | TRBD1 | TRBV10-3 | .
CASRAGEETQYF | TGTGCCAGCAGAGCAGGGGAAGAGACCCAGTACTTC | TRBJ2-5 | . | TRBV12-3/TRBV12-4 | .
CATSDPGTGTETGELFF | TGTGCCACCAGTGATCCCGGGACAGGGACCGAAACCGGGGAGCTGTTTTTT | TRBJ2-2 | TRBD1 | TRBV24-1 | .
CASSLARGSGRAINTQYF | TGTGCCAGCAGCTTAGCGAGGGGTAGCGGGAGGGCCATAAATACGCAGTATTTT | TRBJ2-3 | TRBD2 | TRBV7-8 | few
CASRGGTGGLSNQPQHF | TGTGCCAGCAGGGGGGGGACAGGGGGTTTGAGCAATCAGCCCCAGCATTTT | TRBJ1-5 | TRBD1 | TRBV25-1 | .
CAWNSLDTQYF | TGTGCCTGGAACAGTTTAGATACGCAGTATTTT | TRBJ2-3 | . | TRBV30 | .
CASSLFQGYQGGGYTF | TGTGCCAGCAGTTTATTTCAGGGGTACCAGGGGGGTGGCTACACCTTC | TRBJ1-2 | TRBD1 | TRBV28 | .
CASGSGPQGGETQYF | TGCGCCAGTGGAAGCGGACCCCAAGGGGGAGAGACCCAGTACTTC | TRBJ2-5 | . | TRBV4-1 | .
CASTPDRPRDTIYF | TGCGCCAGCACCCCGGACAGGCCTCGGGACACCATATATTTT | TRBJ1-3 | TRBD1 | TRBV4-1 | .
CASSLALGGEEKPQHF | TGTGCCAGCAGCTTAGCCTTGGGAGGGGAGGAAAAGCCCCAGCATTTT | TRBJ1-5 | . | TRBV7-9 | .
CASSLGGQSQETQYF | TGTGCCAGCAGCTTAGGGGGGCAGTCCCAAGAGACCCAGTACTTC | TRBJ2-5 | . | TRBV11-2 | .
CASSLPGTSGGSSYNEQFF | TGCGCCAGCAGCTTGCCTGGGACTAGCGGAGGGAGCTCCTACAATGAGCAGTTCTTC | TRBJ2-1 | TRBD2 | TRBV5-1 | .
CASSFTGVSPLHF | TGTGCCAGCAGCTTTACAGGGGTATCACCCCTCCACTTT | TRBJ1-6 | TRBD1 | TRBV9 | .
CASSLRESSYEQYF | TGTGCCAGCAGTCTCAGGGAAAGCTCCTACGAGCAGTACTTC | TRBJ2-7 | . | TRBV6-5 | .
CASSLTRYEQYF | TGTGCCAGCAGCTTAACCCGGTACGAGCAGTACTTC | TRBJ2-7 | . | TRBV11-2 | few
CASSSTVASGNTIYF | TGCGCCAGCAGCTCGACAGTTGCCTCTGGAAACACCATATATTTT | TRBJ1-3 | . | TRBV5-1 | .
CASSLGLSNQPQHF | TGCGCCAGCAGTTTGGGGCTGAGCAATCAGCCCCAGCATTTT | TRBJ1-5 | . | TRBV10-2 | .
CASSLRGGYNSPLHF | TGTGCCAGCAGTTTAAGGGGGGGATATAATTCACCCCTCCACTTT | TRBJ1-6 | . | TRBV28 | .
CASSLGQRLNQPQHF | TGTGCCAGCAGTTTAGGACAGCGACTCAATCAGCCCCAGCATTTT | TRBJ1-5 | . | TRBV28 | .
CASSNRGMNTEAFF | TGTGCCAGTAGCAACAGGGGGATGAACACTGAAGCTTTCTTT | TRBJ1-1 | TRBD1 | TRBV19 | .
CASSLDRQASNTGELFF | TGTGCCAGCAGCTTGGACCGACAGGCGTCGAACACCGGGGAGCTGTTTTTT | TRBJ2-2 | . | TRBV7-6 | .
CAIRGQALGRNSPLHF | TGTGCCATCAGGGGACAGGCCTTAGGACGTAATTCACCCCTCCACTTT | TRBJ1-6 | TRBD1 | TRBV10-3 | .
CASSSGLNQPQHF | TGTGCCAGCAGCTCGGGTCTCAATCAGCCCCAGCATTTT | TRBJ1-5 | . | TRBV7-2 | .
CASSLVAGGPDEQFF | TGTGCCAGCAGCTTAGTGGCGGGAGGGCCCGATGAGCAGTTCTTC | TRBJ2-1 | TRBD2 | TRBV11-1 | .
CASSVGDRDTGELFF | TGCGCCAGCAGTGTCGGAGACAGGGACACCGGGGAGCTGTTTTTT | TRBJ2-2 | TRBD1 | TRBV10-1 | few
CASRRYRGRGAQPQHF | TGTGCCAGCAGACGATATAGGGGGCGGGGAGCCCAGCCCCAGCATTTT | TRBJ1-5 | TRBD1 | TRBV28 | .
CASRIAGGPYEQYF | TGTGCCAGCAGGATAGCGGGAGGGCCCTACGAGCAGTACTTC | TRBJ2-7 | TRBD2 | TRBV2 | .
CASSLVAGGPGEQYF | TGTGCCAGCAGCTTGGTAGCGGGAGGGCCTGGTGAGCAGTACTTC | TRBJ2-7 | TRBD2 | TRBV7-2 | .
CASSIPRVGTGFYGYTF | TGTGCCAGTAGTATCCCCAGGGTTGGGACAGGGTTCTATGGCTACACCTTC | TRBJ1-2 | TRBD1 | TRBV19 | .
CASSRDTFDSSTLPYEQYF | TGCGCCAGCAGCCGAGATACATTCGACAGCTCAACCTTGCCCTACGAGCAGTACTTC | TRBJ2-7 | . | TRBV4-3 | .
CASGGVLGYTF | TGTGCCTCCGGAGGGGTTCTCGGCTACACCTTC | TRBJ1-2 | . | TRBV30 | .
CASSPGGVYEQFF | TGCGCCAGCAGCCCGGGGGGAGTCTATGAGCAGTTCTTC | TRBJ2-1 | TRBD2 | TRBV5-1 | .
CASEVQETQYF | TGTGCCAGTGAGGTTCAAGAGACCCAGTACTTC | TRBJ2-5 | . | TRBV7-9 | once
CASSLIPSGRTSSYNEQFF | TGTGCCAGCAGCTTAATTCCTAGCGGGAGGACGAGCTCCTACAATGAGCAGTTCTTC | TRBJ2-1 | TRBD2 | TRBV7-3 | .
CASSISGRGNSPLHF | TGTGCCAGTAGTATTTCGGGCAGGGGAAATTCACCCCTCCACTTT | TRBJ1-6 | . | TRBV19 | many
CASSTLTTYSSYNEQFF | TGTGCCAGCAGTACCCTGACGACCTACAGCTCCTACAATGAGCAGTTCTTC | TRBJ2-1 | . | TRBV27 | .
CASRLEAEQFF | TGTGCCAGCCGACTAGAGGCTGAGCAGTTCTTC | TRBJ2-1 | . | TRBV2 | .
CASSPMIAGSSYNEQFF | TGTGCCAGCAGCCCGATGATAGCGGGAAGCTCCTACAATGAGCAGTTCTTC | TRBJ2-1 | TRBD2 | TRBV11-2 | .
CASSRGLAGVQETQYF | TGTGCCAGCAGCAGAGGACTAGCGGGAGTCCAAGAGACCCAGTACTTC | TRBJ2-5 | TRBD2 | TRBV28 | .
CASSLGRENYGYTF | TGTGCCAGCAGCTTGGGCAGGGAAAACTATGGCTACACCTTC | TRBJ1-2 | . | TRBV7-2 | .
CASSYSSPLSRETQYF | TGTGCCAGCAGTTACTCGAGCCCGCTTTCTAGAGAGACCCAGTACTTC | TRBJ2-5 | . | TRBV6-5 | .
CASSDWSVGTNTGELFF | TGTGCCAGCAGTGATTGGTCTGTAGGGACTAACACCGGGGAGCTGTTTTTT | TRBJ2-2 | . | TRBV2 | .
CATSPTGEGQPQHF | TGTGCCACCAGCCCTACAGGGGAAGGTCAGCCCCAGCATTTT | TRBJ1-5 | TRBD1 | TRBV24-1 | .
CASSVGGGTGELFF | TGTGCCAGCAGCGTAGGCGGCGGGACCGGGGAGCTGTTTTTT | TRBJ2-2 | . | TRBV9 | .
CASSPSLLRGRPYNEQFF | TGTGCCAGCTCACCCTCACTATTGCGGGGGAGGCCCTACAATGAGCAGTTCTTC | TRBJ2-1 | TRBD2 | TRBV18 | .
CASRQLAWEQFF | TGCGCCAGCAGACAACTAGCGTGGGAGCAGTTCTTC | TRBJ2-1 | TRBD2 | TRBV10-1 | .
CASKEGGGNQPQHF | TGTGCCAGCAAAGAGGGTGGGGGCAATCAGCCCCAGCATTTT | TRBJ1-5 | . | TRBV28 | few